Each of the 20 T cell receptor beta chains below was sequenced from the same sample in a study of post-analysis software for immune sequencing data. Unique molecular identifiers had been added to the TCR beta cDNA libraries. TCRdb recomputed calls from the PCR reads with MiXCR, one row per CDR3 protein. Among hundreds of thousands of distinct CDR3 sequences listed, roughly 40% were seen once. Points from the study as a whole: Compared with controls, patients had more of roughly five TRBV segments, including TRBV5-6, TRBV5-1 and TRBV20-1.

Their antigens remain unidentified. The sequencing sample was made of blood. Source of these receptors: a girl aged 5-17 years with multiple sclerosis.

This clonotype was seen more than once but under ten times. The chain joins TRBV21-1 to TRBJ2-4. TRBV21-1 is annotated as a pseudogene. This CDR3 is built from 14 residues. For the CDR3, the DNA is TGTGCCAGCAGCAAAGGGACAGCCAAAAACATTCAGTACTTC. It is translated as CASSKGTAKNIQYF.

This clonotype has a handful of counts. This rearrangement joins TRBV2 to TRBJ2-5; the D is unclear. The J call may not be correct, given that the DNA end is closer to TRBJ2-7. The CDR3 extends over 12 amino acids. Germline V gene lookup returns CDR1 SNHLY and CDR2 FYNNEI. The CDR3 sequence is CASSATPYEQYF. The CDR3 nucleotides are TGTGCCAGCAGTGCCACCCCCTACGAGCAGTACTTC.

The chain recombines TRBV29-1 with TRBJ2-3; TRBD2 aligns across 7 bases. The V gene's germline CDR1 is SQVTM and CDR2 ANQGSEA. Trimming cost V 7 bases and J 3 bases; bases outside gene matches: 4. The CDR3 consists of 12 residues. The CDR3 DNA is TGCAGCGCTGGACTAGGAACAGATACGCAGTATTTT. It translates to CSAGLGTDTQYF.

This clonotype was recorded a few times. The DNA of the CDR3 is TGTGCCAGCAGCTGGACAGGCAATCAGCCCCAGCATTTT. It yields the protein CASSWTGNQPQHF. The chain joins TRBV12-3 or TRBV12-4 to TRBJ1-5, with D tentatively TRBD1 (6 bases). Deletions cut 6 bases from V and 2 bases from J, with 8 bases between. The CDR3 has 13 residues.

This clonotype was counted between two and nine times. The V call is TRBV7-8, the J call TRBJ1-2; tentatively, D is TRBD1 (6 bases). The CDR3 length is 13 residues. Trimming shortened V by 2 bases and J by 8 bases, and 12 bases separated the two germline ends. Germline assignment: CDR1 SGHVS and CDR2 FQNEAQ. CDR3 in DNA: TGTGCCAGCAGCTTAAACACAGGGTGGGGCTACACCTTC. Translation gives CASSLNTGWGYTF.

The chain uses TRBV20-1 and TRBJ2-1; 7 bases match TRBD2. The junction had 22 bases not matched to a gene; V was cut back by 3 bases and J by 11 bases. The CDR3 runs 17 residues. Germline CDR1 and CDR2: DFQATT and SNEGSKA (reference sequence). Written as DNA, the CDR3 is TGCAGTGCTAGCGCTCCTAGTGGGCTAGCGGCCCGAGCCCAGCAGTTCTTC. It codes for CSASAPSGLAARAQQFF.

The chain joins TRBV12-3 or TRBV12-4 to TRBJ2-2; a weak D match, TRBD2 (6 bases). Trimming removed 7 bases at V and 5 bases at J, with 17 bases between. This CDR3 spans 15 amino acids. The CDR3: CASTIWGTGTGELFF. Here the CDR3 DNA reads TGTGCCAGCACCATCTGGGGGACTGGGACCGGGGAGCTGTTTTTT.

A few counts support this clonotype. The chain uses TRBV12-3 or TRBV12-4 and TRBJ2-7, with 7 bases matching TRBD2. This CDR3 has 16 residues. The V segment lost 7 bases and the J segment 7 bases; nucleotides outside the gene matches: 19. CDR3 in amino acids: CASTSRASGRLGEQYF. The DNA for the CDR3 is TGTGCCAGCACCTCCCGGGCTAGCGGCAGACTGGGAGAGCAGTACTTC.

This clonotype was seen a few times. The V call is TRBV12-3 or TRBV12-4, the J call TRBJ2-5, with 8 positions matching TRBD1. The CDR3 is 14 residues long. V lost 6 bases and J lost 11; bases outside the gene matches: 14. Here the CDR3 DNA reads TGTGCCAGCAGCCTGACAGGGGATGCGAGAGAGCAGTACTTC. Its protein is CASSLTGDAREQYF.

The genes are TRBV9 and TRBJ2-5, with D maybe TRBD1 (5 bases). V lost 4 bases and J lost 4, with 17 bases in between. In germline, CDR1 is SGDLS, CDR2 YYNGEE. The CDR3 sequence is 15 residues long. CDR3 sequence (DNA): TGTGCCAGCAGCCCCACCCCCAGGGAATCAGAGACCCAGTACTTC. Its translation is CASSPTPRESETQYF.

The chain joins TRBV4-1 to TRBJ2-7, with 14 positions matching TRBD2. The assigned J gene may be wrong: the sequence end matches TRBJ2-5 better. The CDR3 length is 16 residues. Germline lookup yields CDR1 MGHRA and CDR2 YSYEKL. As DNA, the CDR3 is TGCGCCAGCAGCCAAGTGACTAGCGGGGGGGCCGAGACCCAGTACTTC. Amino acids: CASSQVTSGGAETQYF.

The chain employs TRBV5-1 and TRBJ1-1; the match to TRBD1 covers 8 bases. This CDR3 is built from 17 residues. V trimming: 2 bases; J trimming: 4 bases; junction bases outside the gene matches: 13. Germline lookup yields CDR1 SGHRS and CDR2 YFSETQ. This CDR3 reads CASSFDSGGSSSTEAFF. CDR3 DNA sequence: TGCGCCAGCAGCTTCGATTCAGGGGGCTCCTCGAGCACTGAAGCTTTCTTT.

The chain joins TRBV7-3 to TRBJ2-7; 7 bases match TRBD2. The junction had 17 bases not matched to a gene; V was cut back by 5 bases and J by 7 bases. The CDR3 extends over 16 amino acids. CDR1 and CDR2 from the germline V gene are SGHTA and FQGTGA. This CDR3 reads CASSPTGTTLYNEQYF. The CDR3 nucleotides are TGTGCCAGCAGCCCGACCGGGACTACCCTTTACAATGAGCAGTACTTC.

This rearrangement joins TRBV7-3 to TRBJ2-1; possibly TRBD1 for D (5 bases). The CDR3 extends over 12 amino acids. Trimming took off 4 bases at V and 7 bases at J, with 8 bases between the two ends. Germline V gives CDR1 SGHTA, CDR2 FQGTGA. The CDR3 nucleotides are TGTGCCAGCAGCTACAGGCAAAATGAGCAGTTCTTC. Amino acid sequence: CASSYRQNEQFF.

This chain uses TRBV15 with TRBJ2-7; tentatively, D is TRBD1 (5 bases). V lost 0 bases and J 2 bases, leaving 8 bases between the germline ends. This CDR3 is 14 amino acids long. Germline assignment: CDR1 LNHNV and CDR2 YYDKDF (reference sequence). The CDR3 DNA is TGTGCCACCAGCAGAGATCAGGGTACCTACGAGCAGTACTTC. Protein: CATSRDQGTYEQYF.

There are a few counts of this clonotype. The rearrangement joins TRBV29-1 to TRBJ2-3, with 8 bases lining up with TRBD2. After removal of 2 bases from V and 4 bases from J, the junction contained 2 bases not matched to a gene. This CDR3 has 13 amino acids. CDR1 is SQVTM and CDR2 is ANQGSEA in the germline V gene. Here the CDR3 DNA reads TGCAGCGTTGAACGGGGGGGCCCAGATACGCAGTATTTT. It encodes CSVERGGPDTQYF.

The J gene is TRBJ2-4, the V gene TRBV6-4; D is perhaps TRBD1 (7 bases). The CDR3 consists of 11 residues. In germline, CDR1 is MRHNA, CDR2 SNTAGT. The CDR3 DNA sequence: TGTGCTACAGGGGAGGCAGACATTCAGTACTTC. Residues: CATGEADIQYF.

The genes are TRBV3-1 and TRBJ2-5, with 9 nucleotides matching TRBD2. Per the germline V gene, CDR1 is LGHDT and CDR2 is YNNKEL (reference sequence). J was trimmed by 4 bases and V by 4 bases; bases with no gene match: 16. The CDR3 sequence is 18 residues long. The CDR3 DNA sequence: TGTGCCAGCAGCCGAATGATGGCGCGAGCGGGAGGAGGAGAGACCCAGTACTTC. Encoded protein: CASSRMMARAGGGETQYF.

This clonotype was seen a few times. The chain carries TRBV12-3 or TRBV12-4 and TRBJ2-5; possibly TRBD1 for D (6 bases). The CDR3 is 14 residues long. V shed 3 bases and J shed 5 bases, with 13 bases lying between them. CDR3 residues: CASSFGVTGETQYF. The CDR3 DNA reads TGTGCCAGCAGTTTCGGGGTAACAGGGGAGACCCAGTACTTC.

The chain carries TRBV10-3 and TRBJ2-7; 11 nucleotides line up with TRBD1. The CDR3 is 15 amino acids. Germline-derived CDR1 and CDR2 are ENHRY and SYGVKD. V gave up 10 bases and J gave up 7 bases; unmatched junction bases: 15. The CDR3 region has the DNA TGTGCCACGGACAGGGGGCGAATATCCTACAATGAGCAGTACTTC. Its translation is CATDRGRISYNEQYF.